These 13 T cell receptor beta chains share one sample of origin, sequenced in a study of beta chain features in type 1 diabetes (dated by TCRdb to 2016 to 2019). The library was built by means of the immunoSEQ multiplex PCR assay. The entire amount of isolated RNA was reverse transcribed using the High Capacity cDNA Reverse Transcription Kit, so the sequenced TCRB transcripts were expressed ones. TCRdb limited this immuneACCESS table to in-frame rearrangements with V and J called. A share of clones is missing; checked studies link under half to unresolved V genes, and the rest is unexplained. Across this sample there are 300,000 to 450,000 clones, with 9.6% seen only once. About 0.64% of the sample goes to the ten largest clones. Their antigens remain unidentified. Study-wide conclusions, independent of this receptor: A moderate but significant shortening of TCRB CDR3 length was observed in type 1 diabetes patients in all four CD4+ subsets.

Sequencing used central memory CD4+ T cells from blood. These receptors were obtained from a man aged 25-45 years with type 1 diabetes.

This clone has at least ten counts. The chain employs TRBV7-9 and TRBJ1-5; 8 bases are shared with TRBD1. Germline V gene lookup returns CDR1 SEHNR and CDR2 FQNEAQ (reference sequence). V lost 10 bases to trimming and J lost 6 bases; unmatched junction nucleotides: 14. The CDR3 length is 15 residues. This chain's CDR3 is CATHETGAGTQPQHF. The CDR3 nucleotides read TGTGCCACCCATGAGACAGGGGCGGGAACTCAGCCCCAGCATTTT. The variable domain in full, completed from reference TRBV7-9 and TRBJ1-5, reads DTGVSQNPRHKITKRGQNVTFRCDPISEHNRLYWYRQTLGQGPEFLTYFQNEAQLEKSRLLSDRFSAERPKGSFSTLEIQRTEQGDSAMYLCATHETGAGTQPQHFGDGTRLSIL.

CDR3 DNA: TGCAGCGTTGAAGGAGGAATGATCAGGCTAGCGGGGGGGAGCACAGATACGCAGTATTTT. Translated: CSVEGGMIRLAGGSTDTQYF. This chain joins TRBV29-1 and TRBJ2-3; 12 positions agree with TRBD2. This CDR3 has 20 residues. Unmatched junction bases numbered 14, after V lost 1 base and J lost 0 bases. Germline V gene sequence: CDR1 SQVTM, CDR2 ANQGSEA.

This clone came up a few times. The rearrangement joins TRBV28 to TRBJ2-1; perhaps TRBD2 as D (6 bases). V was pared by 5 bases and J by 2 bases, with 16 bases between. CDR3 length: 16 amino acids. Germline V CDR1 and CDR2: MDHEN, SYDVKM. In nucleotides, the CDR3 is TGTGCCAGCAGTCCGCCTAGCGCCTCTACCTACAATGAGCAGTTCTTC. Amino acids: CASSPPSASTYNEQFF.

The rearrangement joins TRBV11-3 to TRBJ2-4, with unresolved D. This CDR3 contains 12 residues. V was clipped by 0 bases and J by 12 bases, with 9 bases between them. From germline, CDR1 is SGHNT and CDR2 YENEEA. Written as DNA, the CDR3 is TGTGCCAGCAGCTTAGAGGGCAGCCCTCAGTACTTC. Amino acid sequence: CASSLEGSPQYF.

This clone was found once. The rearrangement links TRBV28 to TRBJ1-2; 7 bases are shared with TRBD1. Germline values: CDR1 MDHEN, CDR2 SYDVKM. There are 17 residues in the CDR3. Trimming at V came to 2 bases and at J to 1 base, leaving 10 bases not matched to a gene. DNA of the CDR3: TGTGCCAGCAGTTTACCATCCCGACAGGGCCTTAACTATGGCTACACCTTC. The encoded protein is CASSLPSRQGLNYGYTF.

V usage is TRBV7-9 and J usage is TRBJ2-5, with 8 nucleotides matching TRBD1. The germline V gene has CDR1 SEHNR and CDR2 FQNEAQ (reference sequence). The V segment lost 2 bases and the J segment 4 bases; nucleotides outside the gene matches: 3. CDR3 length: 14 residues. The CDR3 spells CASSLPGGAETQYF. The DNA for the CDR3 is TGTGCCAGCAGCTTACCAGGGGGCGCAGAGACCCAGTACTTC. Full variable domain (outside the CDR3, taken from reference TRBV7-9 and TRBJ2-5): DTGVSQNPRHKITKRGQNVTFRCDPISEHNRLYWYRQTLGQGPEFLTYFQNEAQLEKSRLLSDRFSAERPKGSFSTLEIQRTEQGDSAMYLCASSLPGGAETQYFGPGTRLLVL.

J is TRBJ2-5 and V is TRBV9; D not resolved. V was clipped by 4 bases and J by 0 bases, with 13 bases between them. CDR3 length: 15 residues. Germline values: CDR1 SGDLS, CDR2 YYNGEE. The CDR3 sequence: CASSPHTNHQETQYF. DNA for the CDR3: TGTGCCAGCAGCCCGCACACGAACCACCAAGAGACCCAGTACTTC.

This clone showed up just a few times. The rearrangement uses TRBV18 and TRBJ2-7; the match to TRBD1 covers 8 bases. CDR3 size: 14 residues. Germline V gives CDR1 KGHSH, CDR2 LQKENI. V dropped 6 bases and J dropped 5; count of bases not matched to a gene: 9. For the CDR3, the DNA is TGTGCCAGCTCGGCCATGACAGGGGACGACGAGCAGTACTTC. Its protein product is CASSAMTGDDEQYF.

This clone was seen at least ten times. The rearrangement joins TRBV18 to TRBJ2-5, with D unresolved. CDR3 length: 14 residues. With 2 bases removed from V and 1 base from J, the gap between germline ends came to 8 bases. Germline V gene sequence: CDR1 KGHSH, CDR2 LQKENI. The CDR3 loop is CASSPTGSQETQYF. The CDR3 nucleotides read TGTGCCAGCTCACCAACGGGCAGCCAAGAGACCCAGTACTTC.

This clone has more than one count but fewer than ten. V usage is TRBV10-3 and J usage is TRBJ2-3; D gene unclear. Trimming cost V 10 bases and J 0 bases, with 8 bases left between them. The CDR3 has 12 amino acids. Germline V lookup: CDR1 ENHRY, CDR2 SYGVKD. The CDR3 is CASVGSTDTQYF. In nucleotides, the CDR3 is TGTGCCAGTGTGGGGAGCACAGATACGCAGTATTTT.

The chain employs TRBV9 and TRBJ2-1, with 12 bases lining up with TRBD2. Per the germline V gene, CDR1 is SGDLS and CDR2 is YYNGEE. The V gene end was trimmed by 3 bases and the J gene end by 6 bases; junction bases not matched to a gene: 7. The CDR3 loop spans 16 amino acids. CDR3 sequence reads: CASSETLAGGPNEQFF. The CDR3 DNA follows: TGTGCCAGCAGCGAAACTCTAGCGGGGGGGCCCAATGAGCAGTTCTTC.

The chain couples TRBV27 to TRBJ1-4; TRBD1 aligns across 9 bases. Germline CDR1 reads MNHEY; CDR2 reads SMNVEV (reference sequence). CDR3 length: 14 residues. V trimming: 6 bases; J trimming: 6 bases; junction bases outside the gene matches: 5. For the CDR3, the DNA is TGTGCCAGCAGCCCCTGGACAGGGGATGAAAAACTGTTTTTT. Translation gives CASSPWTGDEKLFF.

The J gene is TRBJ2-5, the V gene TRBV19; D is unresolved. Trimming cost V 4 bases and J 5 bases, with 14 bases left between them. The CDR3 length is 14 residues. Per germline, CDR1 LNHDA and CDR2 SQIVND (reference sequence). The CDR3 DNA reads TGTGCCAGTAGTACCGGACGGCCCCGGGAGACCCAGTACTTC. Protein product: CASSTGRPRETQYF.